The 22 T cell receptor beta chains below were found in one sample sequenced in a study of T-cell reconstitution after alpha-beta-depleted transplantation in children. It was with unique molecular identifiers that the TCRbeta library was prepared. MiXCR was run by TCRdb on the PCR reads, yielding one entry per CDR3 protein. Of roughly 180,000 distinct CDR3 sequences listed, about 15% are singletons. Sequencing was performed on PBMCs from the stem cell graft donor, taken from the stem cell graft. All receptors come from a human donor who donated a stem cell graft to a child with acute lymphoblastic leukemia.

The rearrangement joins TRBV2 to TRBJ2-7; 8 nucleotides match TRBD1. There are 16 residues in the CDR3. CDR1 and CDR2 (germline): SNHLY, FYNNEI. The J segment lost 3 bases and the V segment lost 6 bases, leaving 13 bases of the junction unmatched. CDR3 sequence reads: CASRHLRTGSCYEQYF. In DNA, the CDR3 is TGTGCCAGCAGGCACCTACGGACAGGGTCCTGCTACGAGCAGTACTTC.

This clonotype showed up many times. The chain couples TRBV5-1 to TRBJ2-7; D is perhaps TRBD1 (5 bases). Germline assignment: CDR1 SGHRS and CDR2 YFSETQ. The CDR3 runs 13 residues. Trimming removed 4 bases at V and 1 base at J, with 9 bases between. The CDR3 reads CASSRQSSYEQYF. The CDR3 nucleotides are TGCGCCAGCAGCCGACAGAGTTCCTACGAGCAGTACTTC.

This clonotype was seen at least ten times. The chain couples TRBV29-1 to TRBJ2-7; 8 nucleotides match TRBD2. Germline CDR1 is SQVTM and CDR2 is ANQGSEA. CDR3 size: 13 residues. V shed 7 bases, J shed 4 bases, and the junction held 9 bases outside the gene matches. CDR3 sequence reads: CSASGTRLYEQYF. CDR3 DNA sequence: TGCAGCGCTTCCGGGACTAGGTTATACGAGCAGTACTTC.

J is TRBJ2-2 and V is TRBV11-1, with 10 bases aligning to TRBD2. The CDR3 spans 19 residues. The J segment lost 4 bases and the V segment lost 5 bases, leaving 16 bases of the junction unmatched. The germline V gene has CDR1 SGHAT and CDR2 FQDESV (reference sequence). As DNA, the CDR3 is TGTGCCAGCAGCCAAAGGAGGCCCGAGCGGGAGGGCCCCACCGGGGAGCTGTTTTTT. It specifies CASSQRRPEREGPTGELFF.

This clonotype was observed at least ten times. The V and J genes are TRBV4-1 and TRBJ2-1; D perhaps matches TRBD2 (5 bases). The CDR3 covers 15 residues. Germline loops: CDR1 MGHRA, CDR2 YSYEKL. V dropped 0 bases and J dropped 7 bases, with 13 bases sitting between them. In DNA, the CDR3 is TGCGCCAGCAGCCAAGATGTGCCGGGGATAAATGAGCAGTTCTTC. Translation: CASSQDVPGINEQFF.

This clonotype has ten or more counts. The chain uses TRBV28 and TRBJ2-3; 11 bases map to TRBD2. This CDR3 is 15 amino acids long. Germline trimming cut 4 bases from V and 3 bases from J; bases unmatched to any gene: 3. Per germline, CDR1 MDHEN and CDR2 SYDVKM. The CDR3 bases are TGTGCCAGCAGTTCACTAGCGGGAGCGACAGATACGCAGTATTTT. Translation gives CASSSLAGATDTQYF.

The genes are TRBV6-5 and TRBJ2-1, with 9 bases aligning to TRBD2. The germline CDR1 and CDR2 sequences are MNHEY and SVGAGI. With 2 bases clipped from V and 2 bases from J, the junction kept 7 bases outside the gene matches. CDR3 length: 17 residues. Here the CDR3 reads CASSYMGGRGAYNEQFF. The CDR3 DNA sequence: TGTGCCAGCAGTTACATGGGCGGGAGGGGCGCCTACAATGAGCAGTTCTTC.

The gene calls are TRBV11-2 and TRBJ2-3; no definite D call. The CDR3 loop spans 15 amino acids. The V end was cut by 0 bases, the J end by 5 bases, with 12 bases between. CDR1 and CDR2 (germline): SGHAT, FQNNGV. The chain's CDR3 is CASSLDLSPLDTQYF. The CDR3 bases are TGTGCCAGCAGCTTAGATCTCTCGCCGCTAGATACGCAGTATTTT. The whole variable domain, filled in from reference TRBV11-2 and TRBJ2-3, reads EAGVAQSPRYKIIEKRQSVAFWCNPISGHATLYWYQQILGQGPKLLIQFQNNGVVDDSQLPKDRFSAERLKGVDSTLKIQPAKLEDSAVYLCASSLDLSPLDTQYFGPGTRLTVL.

There are many counts of this clonotype. The chain employs TRBV12-3 or TRBV12-4 and TRBJ2-1; D perhaps matches TRBD2 (6 bases). CDR3 length equals 15 residues. The germline V and J ends were trimmed by 1 base and 10 bases, with 17 bases remaining between them. The DNA of the CDR3 is TGTGCCAGCAGTTTAGTGGGGGGTGAAGGAATCGAGCAGTTCTTC. Protein sequence: CASSLVGGEGIEQFF.

Comments on this clonotype: A much larger clone differs by one base, so this may be a read error. J is TRBJ2-1 and V is TRBV5-1; possibly TRBD1 for D (5 bases). CDR3 length: 18 amino acids. CDR1 is SGHRS and CDR2 is YFSETQ in the germline V gene. The CDR3 loop reads CASSQQIPPGYSYNKQFF. Here the CDR3 DNA reads TGCGCCAGCAGCCAACAGATACCCCCAGGGTACTCCTACAATAAGCAGTTCTTC.

The chain uses TRBV27 and TRBJ2-5; 7 bases are a match to TRBD2. CDR3 length: 14 residues. Germline CDR1 and CDR2: MNHEY and SMNVEV (reference sequence). Trimming took 5 bases from V and 7 from J; bases not matched to a gene: 10. CDR3: CASSPIGGSATQYF. Written as DNA, the CDR3 is TGTGCCAGCAGTCCCATTGGCGGGAGCGCGACCCAGTACTTC.

This clonotype was counted ten times or more. The rearrangement joins TRBV27 to TRBJ1-1, with a possible D match to TRBD1 (6 bases). The CDR3 spans 17 residues. The V end was cut by 6 bases, the J end by 0 bases, with 20 bases between. Germline values: CDR1 MNHEY, CDR2 SMNVEV (reference sequence). CDR3 sequence: CASRRGVRGRLNTEAFF. The DNA for the CDR3 is TGTGCCAGCAGGAGAGGGGTGCGGGGGCGGCTGAACACTGAAGCTTTCTTT.

This clonotype appeared many times. The chain employs TRBV18 and TRBJ1-1; no reliable D call. The CDR3 runs to 14 residues. Germline assignment: CDR1 KGHSH and CDR2 LQKENI. V dropped 4 bases and J dropped 1 base, with 10 bases sitting between them. The DNA of the CDR3 is TGTGCCAGCTCACGTTCAGCCCGGAACACTGAAGCTTTCTTT. Its translation: CASSRSARNTEAFF.

The rearrangement joins TRBV29-1 to TRBJ2-3; D remains ambiguous. This CDR3 comprises 11 residues. Germline V gene data show CDR1 as SQVTM and CDR2 as ANQGSEA. V was clipped by 7 bases and J by 2 bases, with 7 bases between them. The CDR3 is CSAAITDTQYF. CDR3 nucleotide sequence: TGCAGCGCCGCAATCACAGATACGCAGTATTTT.

The genes are TRBV12-3 or TRBV12-4 and TRBJ2-1; the match to TRBD2 covers 11 bases. The CDR3 covers 17 residues. The V segment lost 5 bases and the J segment 0 bases; nucleotides outside the gene matches: 6. CDR3 protein: CASSPGLAGGSYNEQFF. CDR3 DNA sequence: TGTGCCAGCAGTCCAGGACTAGCGGGCGGCTCCTACAATGAGCAGTTCTTC.

This clonotype has ten or more counts. The chain recombines TRBV19 with TRBJ2-1, with 7 bases fitting TRBD2. The CDR3 spans 16 residues. CDR1 is LNHDA, CDR2 SQIVND, per germline (reference sequence). V dropped 6 bases and J dropped 3; count of bases not matched to a gene: 11. CDR3 residues: CASRSRAGVGYNEQFF. The DNA for the CDR3 is TGTGCCAGTAGAAGTAGGGCGGGAGTAGGCTACAATGAGCAGTTCTTC.

This clonotype was picked up many times. V gene TRBV12-3 or TRBV12-4 combines with J gene TRBJ2-2, with D uncertain. Trimming shortened V by 4 bases and J by 4 bases, and 7 bases separated the two germline ends. CDR3 length: 13 amino acids. The CDR3 nucleotides read TGTGCCAGCAGTTCCTCGACCACCGGGGAGCTGTTTTTT. Encoded protein: CASSSSTTGELFF.

This chain's CDR3 is CASSQALNEQYF. The CDR3 coding sequence is TGTGCCAGCAGCCAGGCCCTGAATGAGCAGTACTTC. V usage is TRBV7-2 and J usage is TRBJ2-7; D not resolved. Per germline, CDR1 SGHTA and CDR2 FQGNSA. The ends were cut back, 5 bases at V and 7 bases at J, with 12 bases in the middle. The CDR3 sequence is 12 residues long.

In its sample, this clonotype was seen many times. This CDR3 is CASSSEFGYTF. For the CDR3, the DNA is TGTGCCAGCAGCTCGGAATTTGGCTACACCTTC. V and J are TRBV11-3 and TRBJ1-2; no clear D gene. Looked up from germline, CDR1 is SGHNT and CDR2 is YENEEA. This CDR3 comprises 11 residues. V was trimmed by 4 bases and J by 7 bases, leaving 7 bases between them.

This clonotype has a count of ten or more. The V call is TRBV10-3, the J call TRBJ2-7; D remains unclear. The germline gives CDR1 ENHRY, CDR2 SYGVKD. V dropped 3 bases and J dropped 0 bases, with 12 bases sitting between them. The CDR3 is 15 residues long. CDR3 sequence (DNA): TGTGCCATCAGTGAACGAGGTTTGGGCTCCTACGAGCAGTACTTC. It codes for CAISERGLGSYEQYF.

V and J are TRBV20-1 and TRBJ2-7, with 7 bases aligning to TRBD2. CDR3 length equals 16 residues. V shed 1 base and J 0 bases; nucleotides not matched to a gene: 9. In germline, CDR1 is DFQATT, CDR2 SNEGSKA (reference sequence). CDR3 region: CSARAWRESSSYEQYF. Written as DNA, the CDR3 is TGCAGTGCTAGAGCATGGCGGGAGAGCAGCTCCTACGAGCAGTACTTC.

This clonotype was seen at least ten times. The V call is TRBV20-1, the J call TRBJ1-5; possibly TRBD1 for D (5 bases). This CDR3 has 13 amino acids. The V gene's germline CDR1 is DFQATT and CDR2 SNEGSKA (reference sequence). V lost 3 bases and J lost 1, with 7 bases in between. The DNA for the CDR3 is TGCAGTGCTAGGGGGCCGAGCAATCAGCCCCAGCATTTT. This codes for CSARGPSNQPQHF.